Detailed here is one T cell receptor (beta chain). Its antigen is unidentified. Time point described: persistent/refractory GD, antithyroid drugs over 5 years with positive TRAb. RNA from PBMCs was the source of the TCR library. Diagnosing Graves' disease relied on the American Thyroid Association guidelines. The data stem from a study of regulatory T cells in long-lasting Graves disease. Study-wide points: There were preferences for TRBV28, TRBJ1-2 and TRBJ2-5 in persistent disease.

Germline values: CDR1 LNHDA, CDR2 SQIVND (reference sequence). The V and J ends lost 1 base and 3 bases, in that order; junction bases with no gene match: 6. The CDR3 totals 16 residues. Combining iRepertoire HTBI primers with Arm-PCR of CDR3 regions, the authors built TCR beta libraries. TCRdb re-called the multiplex PCR reads through MiXCR, storing one row per CDR3 protein. The table includes over 650,000 distinct CDR3 sequences, around 30% detected once. The receptor was isolated from a female donor with Graves disease. Material: peripheral blood mononuclear cells (PBMCs), obtained when the disease was refractory, from a patient treated with antithyroid drugs. V and J are TRBV19 and TRBJ2-7; 10 positions match TRBD2. For the CDR3, the DNA is TGTGCCAGTAGTATAGGGAGCGGGAGGGCCTTCTACGAGCAGTACTTC. It is translated as CASSIGSGRAFYEQYF.